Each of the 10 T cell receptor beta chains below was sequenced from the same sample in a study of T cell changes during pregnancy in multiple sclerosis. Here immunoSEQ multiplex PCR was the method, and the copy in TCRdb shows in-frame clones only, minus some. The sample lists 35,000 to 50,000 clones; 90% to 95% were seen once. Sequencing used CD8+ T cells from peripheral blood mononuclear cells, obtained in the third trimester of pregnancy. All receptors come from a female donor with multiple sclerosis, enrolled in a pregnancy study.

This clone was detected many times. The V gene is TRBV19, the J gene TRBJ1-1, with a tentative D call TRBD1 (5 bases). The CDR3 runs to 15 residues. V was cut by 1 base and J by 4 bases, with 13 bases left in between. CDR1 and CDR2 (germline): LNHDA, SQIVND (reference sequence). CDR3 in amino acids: CASSIGAGMGTEAFF. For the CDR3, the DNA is TGTGCCAGTAGTATAGGGGCAGGGATGGGCACTGAAGCTTTCTTT.

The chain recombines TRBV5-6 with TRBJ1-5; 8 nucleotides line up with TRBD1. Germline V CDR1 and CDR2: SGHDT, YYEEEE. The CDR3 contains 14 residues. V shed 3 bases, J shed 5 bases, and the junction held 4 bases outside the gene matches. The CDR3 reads CASSYGQGYQPQHF. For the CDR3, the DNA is TGTGCCAGCAGCTACGGACAGGGTTATCAGCCCCAGCATTTT.

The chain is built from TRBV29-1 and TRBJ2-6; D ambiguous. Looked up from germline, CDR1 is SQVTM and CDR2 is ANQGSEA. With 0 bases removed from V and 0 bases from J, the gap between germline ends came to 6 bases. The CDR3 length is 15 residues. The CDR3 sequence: CSVEDSRSGANVLTF. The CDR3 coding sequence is TGCAGCGTTGAAGATTCCCGCTCTGGGGCCAACGTCCTGACTTTC. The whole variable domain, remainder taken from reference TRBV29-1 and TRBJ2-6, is SAVISQKPSRDICQRGTSLTIQCQVDSQVTMMFWYRQQPGQSLTLIATANQGSEATYESGFVIDKFPISRPNLTFSTLTVSNMSPEDSSIYLCSVEDSRSGANVLTFGAGSRLTVL.

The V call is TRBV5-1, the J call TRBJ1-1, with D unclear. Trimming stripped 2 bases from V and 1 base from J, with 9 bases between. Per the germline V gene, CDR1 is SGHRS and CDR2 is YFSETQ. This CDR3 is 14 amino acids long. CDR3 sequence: CASSLQTQNTEAFF. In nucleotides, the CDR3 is TGCGCCAGCAGCTTACAGACGCAGAACACTGAAGCTTTCTTT.

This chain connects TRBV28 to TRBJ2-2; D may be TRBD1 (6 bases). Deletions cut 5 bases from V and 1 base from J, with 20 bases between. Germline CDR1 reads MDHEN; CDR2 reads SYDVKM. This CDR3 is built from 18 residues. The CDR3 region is CASSTQDLGHQNTGELFF. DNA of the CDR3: TGTGCCAGCAGTACGCAAGACCTGGGACACCAGAACACCGGGGAGCTGTTTTTT.

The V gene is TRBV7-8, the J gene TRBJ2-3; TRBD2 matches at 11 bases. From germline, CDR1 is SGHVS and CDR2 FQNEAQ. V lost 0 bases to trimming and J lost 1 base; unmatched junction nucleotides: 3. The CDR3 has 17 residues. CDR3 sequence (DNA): TGTGCCAGCAGCTTAGCACTAGCGGGAGCTCGCACAGATACGCAGTATTTT. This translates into CASSLALAGARTDTQYF.

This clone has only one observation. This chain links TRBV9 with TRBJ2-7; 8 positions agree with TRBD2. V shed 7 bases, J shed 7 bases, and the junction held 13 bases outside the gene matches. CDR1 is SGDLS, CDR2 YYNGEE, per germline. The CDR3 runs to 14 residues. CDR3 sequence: CASGGTSSLSEQYF. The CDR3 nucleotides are TGTGCCAGCGGAGGGACTAGTTCGTTGTCGGAGCAGTACTTC.

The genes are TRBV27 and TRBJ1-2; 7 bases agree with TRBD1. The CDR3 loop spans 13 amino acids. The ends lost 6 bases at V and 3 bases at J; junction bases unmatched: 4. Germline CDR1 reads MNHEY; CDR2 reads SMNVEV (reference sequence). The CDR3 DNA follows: TGTGCCAGCAGCCGACAGGGATACTATGGCTACACCTTC. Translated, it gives CASSRQGYYGYTF.

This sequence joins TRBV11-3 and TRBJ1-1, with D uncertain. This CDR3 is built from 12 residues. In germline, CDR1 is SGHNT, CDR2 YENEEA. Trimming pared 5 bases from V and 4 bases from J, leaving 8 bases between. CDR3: CASSPRVTEAFF. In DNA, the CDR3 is TGTGCCAGCAGCCCCCGGGTCACTGAAGCTTTCTTT.

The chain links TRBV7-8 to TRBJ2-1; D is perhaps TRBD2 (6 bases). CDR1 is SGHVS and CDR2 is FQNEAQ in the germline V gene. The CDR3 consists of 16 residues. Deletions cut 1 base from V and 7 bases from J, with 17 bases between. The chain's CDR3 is CASSLGEAGQRNEQFF. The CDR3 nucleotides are TGTGCCAGCAGCTTAGGGGAGGCAGGGCAGCGAAATGAGCAGTTCTTC.